These T cell receptor beta chains were read from a single sample in a study of cytomegalovirus exposure and HLA in healthy donors. Clones were sequenced by immunoSEQ multiplex PCR, and TCRdb holds only the in-frame ones, with some missing. This sample has roughly 190,000 clones; approximately 75% occur once, and the top ten carry over 4%. Sequencing input: PBMCs. Source of these receptors: a man aged 25 to 40 in good health and CMV-seropositive. Both conserved end residues are part of each CDR3. D genes are given only for firm matches. Size tells how often a clone was seen (once, few, many) or the class of an expanded clone, and some rows leave it out.

-	TRBD2	TRBV11-3	TRBJ2-1	CASSLDPTGLGTSGSKQFF	TGTGCCAGCAGCTTAGACCCCACAGGGTTGGGGACTAGCGGGAGTAAGCAGTTCTTC
-	TRBD1	TRBV28	TRBJ1-4	CASSWGTGTDNEKLFF	TGTGCCAGCAGTTGGGGAACCGGGACAGACAATGAAAAACTGTTTTTT
few	TRBD2	TRBV4-1	TRBJ2-7	CASSLRLAGGSEQYF	TGCGCCAGCAGCCTACGACTAGCGGGGGGATCCGAGCAGTACTTC
few	TRBD2	TRBV29-1	TRBJ2-6	CSVVGAGGYPSGANVLTF	TGCAGCGTTGTCGGCGCGGGGGGTTACCCCTCTGGGGCCAACGTCCTGACTTTC
-	TRBD1	TRBV5-4	TRBJ2-7	CASSPVRDRVNEQYF	TGTGCCAGCAGCCCCGTTCGCGACAGGGTCAACGAGCAGTACTTC
-	TRBD1	TRBV4-2	TRBJ1-2	CASSQDYNRGSVNYGYTF	TGTGCCAGCAGCCAAGATTACAACAGGGGTAGCGTGAACTATGGCTACACCTTC
few	-	TRBV10-1	TRBJ2-7	CASRELLTYEQYF	TGCGCCAGCAGGGAACTACTAACCTACGAGCAGTACTTC
-	TRBD1	TRBV28	TRBJ1-1	CASSIRRGMNTEAFF	TGTGCCAGCAGTATCCGCAGGGGGATGAACACTGAAGCTTTCTTT
-	-	TRBV18	TRBJ2-7	CASSPTAAAEQYF	TGTGCCAGCTCACCGACAGCCGCGGCCGAGCAGTACTTC
-	TRBD1	TRBV2	TRBJ2-2	CASGQGYTGELFF	TGTGCCAGCGGACAGGGCTACACCGGGGAGCTGTTTTTT
-	-	TRBV7-3	TRBJ2-1	CASSSGGSRNNEQFF	TGTGCCAGCAGCTCTGGCGGCAGTAGAAACAATGAGCAGTTCTTC
few	TRBD1	TRBV5-1	TRBJ2-7	CASNTGTGPHEQYF	TGCGCCAGCAATACCGGGACAGGGCCACACGAGCAGTACTTC
-	-	TRBV5-6	TRBJ2-5	CASSAGETQYF	TGTGCCAGCAGCGCCGGAGAGACCCAGTACTTC
-	TRBD1	TRBV7-2	TRBJ2-1	CASSPGTGNEQFF	TGTGCCAGCAGCCCAGGGACAGGCAATGAGCAGTTCTTC
-	TRBD1	TRBV28	TRBJ2-7	CASTDRAYEQYF	TGTGCCAGCACTGACAGGGCCTACGAGCAGTACTTC
-	TRBD1	TRBV6-5	TRBJ1-2	CASSPGQGNYGYTF	TGTGCCAGCAGTCCGGGACAGGGCAACTATGGCTACACCTTC
-	-	TRBV7-2	TRBJ1-1	CASSLAGQKAFF	TGTGCCAGCAGCTTAGCTGGACAGAAAGCTTTCTTT
-	TRBD2	TRBV5-1	TRBJ2-1	CASSLIPGGRGNEQFF	TGCGCCAGCAGCTTGATTCCGGGGGGGCGGGGCAATGAGCAGTTCTTC
-	TRBD1	TRBV5-1	TRBJ1-2	CASSKGTGGVMGYTF	TGCGCCAGCAGCAAGGGGACAGGTGGGGTGATGGGCTACACCTTC
-	TRBD1	TRBV30	TRBJ1-5	CAWSVSGGLSNQPQHF	TGTGCCTGGAGTGTATCAGGGGGGTTGAGCAATCAGCCCCAGCATTTT
-	TRBD1	TRBV29-1	TRBJ1-4	CSVTQGANEKLFF	TGCAGCGTAACGCAGGGGGCCAACGAAAAACTGTTTTTT
once	-	TRBV7-9	TRBJ2-1	CASSLNRVNEQFF	TGTGCCAGCAGCTTAAACAGGGTCAATGAGCAGTTCTTC
-	-	TRBV7-9	TRBJ1-2	CASSPPGYGYTF	TGTGCCAGCAGCCCCCCCGGCTATGGCTACACCTTC
-	TRBD2	TRBV2	TRBJ2-1	CASNVASGSSYNEQFF	TGTGCCAGCAATGTGGCTAGCGGGAGCTCCTACAATGAGCAGTTCTTC
-	-	TRBV27	TRBJ1-4	CASSPYLPGRVEKLFF	TGTGCCAGCAGTCCCTACCTTCCAGGGAGGGTTGAAAAACTGTTTTTT
-	-	TRBV5-5	TRBJ2-7	CASFGSGTYEQYF	TGTGCCAGCTTTGGGAGTGGGACCTACGAGCAGTACTTC
-	-	TRBV6-1	TRBJ2-2	CASRMTGDTGELFF	TGTGCCAGCAGAATGACAGGCGACACCGGGGAGCTGTTTTTT
-	-	TRBV5-3	TRBJ1-2	CARSLMRYGYTF	TGTGCCAGAAGCTTGATGCGGTATGGCTACACCTTC
few	TRBD2	TRBV7-8	TRBJ2-2	CASSLRTSGNTGELFF	TGTGCCAGCAGCTTAAGGACTAGCGGGAACACCGGGGAGCTGTTTTTT
-	-	TRBV6-5	TRBJ1-3	CASSTEGDTIYF	TGTGCCAGCAGTACCGAGGGAGACACCATATATTTT
-	-	TRBV7-2	TRBJ2-7	CASSGWRGLAYEQYF	TGTGCCAGCTCGGGATGGCGGGGGCTGGCCTACGAGCAGTACTTC
once	-	TRBV7-3	TRBJ2-3	CASSQAASTDTQYF	TGTGCCAGCAGCCAAGCGGCTAGCACAGATACGCAGTATTTT
-	TRBD1	TRBV7-8	TRBJ2-1	CASSLRDSQGATWDEQFF	TGTGCCAGCAGCTTAAGGGACTCACAGGGGGCCACGTGGGATGAGCAGTTCTTC
few	-	TRBV19	TRBJ1-5	CASSIAGGGNQPQHF	TGTGCCAGTAGTATAGCAGGAGGTGGCAATCAGCCCCAGCATTTT
-	TRBD1	TRBV2	TRBJ1-5	CASSQRTGSGQPQHF	TGTGCCAGCAGCCAAAGGACAGGGTCCGGACAGCCCCAGCATTTT
few	TRBD1	TRBV30	TRBJ1-2	CAWNTGGTNYGYTF	TGTGCCTGGAATACAGGGGGCACTAACTATGGCTACACCTTC
-	TRBD1	TRBV14	TRBJ2-7	CASNNITGTAYEQYF	TGTGCCAGCAACAATATAACCGGGACAGCCTACGAGCAGTACTTC
-	-	TRBV21-1	TRBJ2-2	CASSKEDWRTNMREGSGELFF	TGTGCCAGCAGCAAAGAGGATTGGCGGACTAATATGCGGGAGGGGTCCGGGGAGCTGTTTTTT
-	-	TRBV7-2	TRBJ2-5	CASSFEGQETQYF	TGTGCCAGCAGCTTTGAGGGCCAAGAGACCCAGTACTTC
-	TRBD1	TRBV7-3	TRBJ2-2	CASSLTRQGNTGELFF	TGTGCCAGCAGCTTAACGCGACAGGGGAACACCGGGGAGCTGTTTTTT
-	-	TRBV7-2	TRBJ1-2	CASSSTGPFYGYTF	TGTGCCAGCAGCTCTACAGGGCCTTTCTATGGCTACACCTTC
-	-	TRBV27	TRBJ2-7	CASRAGARAEQYF	TGTGCCAGCAGGGCGGGGGCCAGGGCCGAGCAGTACTTC
-	TRBD1	TRBV7-8	TRBJ1-2	CASSPFRSRGLDGYTF	TGTGCCAGCAGCCCCTTCAGAAGCAGGGGGCTTGATGGCTACACCTTC
once	TRBD1	TRBV4-1	TRBJ1-5	CASSQDLPGQGWPQHF	TGCGCCAGCAGCCAAGATCTCCCGGGACAGGGCTGGCCCCAGCATTTT
-	TRBD1	TRBV2	TRBJ1-1	CASSVDLQGSPEAFF	TGTGCCAGCAGTGTAGACCTACAGGGGTCCCCTGAAGCTTTCTTT